This passage covers 28 T cell receptor beta chains from one sample sequenced in a study of regulatory T cells in long-lasting Graves disease (dated by TCRdb to the early 2020s). The sample's time point, from its label and the paper: newly diagnosed GD, antithyroid drugs for less than 3 months. RNA was extracted from PBMCs in TRIzol for both TCR sequencing and RNA sequencing. The library was generated by multiplex PCR. Reads for this sample came from an Illumina HiSeq 4000. iRepertoire HTBI primers and Arm-PCR amplification of CDR3 regions were used to construct TCR beta libraries. TCRdb reprocessed the public reads (quality trimming at Q25 with fastp, clone calling with MiXCR) and kept in-frame beta chains. Entries are consolidated by CDR3 protein sequence, retaining the most common genes and DNA. This sample gives 400,000 to 450,000 distinct CDR3 sequences in total; 15% to 20% of them show up just once. About 11% of the sample comes from the top ten.

This sample also appeared in a second study, on T cells in Graves' hyperthyroidism and ophthalmopathy.

The specimen was peripheral blood mononuclear cells (PBMCs), collected at new diagnosis, from a patient treated with antithyroid drugs. The receptors stem from a young woman with Graves disease. Donor details come from another sample of the same person, matched by shared clones.

This clonotype was seen at least ten times. The chain combines TRBV29-1 with TRBJ1-1, with a weak D call TRBD1 (5 bases). Between the trimmed V and J ends, which lost 4 bases and 4 bases, there was a span of 25 bases. Germline V gene data show CDR1 as SQVTM and CDR2 as ANQGSEA. The CDR3 contains 17 residues. CDR3 loop: CSVASGRPGILGTEAFF. The CDR3 DNA reads as TGCAGCGTTGCCTCGGGACGCCCGGGAATTTTAGGCACTGAAGCTTTCTTT.

This clonotype has only a few counts. V and J are TRBV20-1 and TRBJ2-5; D ambiguous. Germline V gives CDR1 DFQATT, CDR2 SNEGSKA (reference sequence). The CDR3 covers 11 residues. With 0 bases removed from V and 9 bases from J, the gap between germline ends came to 8 bases. The CDR3 sequence: CSAREGRAQYF. Here the CDR3 DNA reads TGCAGTGCTAGAGAGGGCCGGGCCCAGTACTTC.

This clonotype was recorded at least ten times. V is TRBV12-3 or TRBV12-4 and J is TRBJ1-1; 12 nucleotides align to TRBD1. With V trimmed by 3 bases and J by 4 bases, 6 bases remained unmatched. The CDR3 is 16 amino acids. CDR3 in amino acids: CASSLGTGGPSTEAFF. As DNA, the CDR3 is TGTGCCAGCAGTTTGGGGACAGGGGGCCCGAGCACTGAAGCTTTCTTT.

This clonotype showed up just once. One end of the junction varies from germline; a read error may be responsible. The chain is built from TRBV28 and TRBJ2-7; 7 bases line up with TRBD2. Germline CDR1 is MDHEN and CDR2 is SYDVKM. CDR3 length equals 15 residues. The CDR3, as DNA: TGCGCCAGCGGGGCTGGGGGAGCTTCCTCCCACGAGCAGTACTTC. Translated, it gives CASGAGGASSHEQYF.

The chain recombines TRBV7-9 with TRBJ1-4, with TRBD1 matching 7 bases. The J segment lost 8 bases and the V segment lost 8 bases, leaving 8 bases of the junction unmatched. This CDR3 has 13 amino acids. Germline-derived CDR1 and CDR2 are SEHNR and FQNEAQ (reference sequence). The CDR3 loop reads CASARGSGEKLFF. The CDR3 region has the DNA TGTGCCAGCGCCAGGGGGTCGGGGGAAAAACTGTTTTTT.

This clonotype was seen only a few times. The chain carries TRBV5-6 and TRBJ1-2; TRBD1 matches 9 bases. Germline lookup yields CDR1 SGHDT and CDR2 YYEEEE. This CDR3 contains 14 residues. The ends lost 6 bases at V and 8 bases at J; junction bases unmatched: 11. CDR3 loop: CASTIRDRAAGYTF. The CDR3 region has the DNA TGTGCCAGCACGATCCGGGACAGGGCGGCGGGCTACACCTTC.

The rearrangement joins TRBV7-9 to TRBJ2-5; D could derive from TRBD1 or TRBD2 (5 bases each). Germline-derived CDR1 and CDR2 are SEHNR and FQNEAQ (reference sequence). CDR3 length equals 15 residues. Between the trimmed V and J ends, which lost 3 bases and 3 bases, there was a span of 14 bases. The CDR3 nucleotides are TGTGCCAGCAGCTTCAGAGGGGTAGGGAAAGAGACCCAGTACTTC. Amino acids: CASSFRGVGKETQYF.

This clonotype showed up many times. The chain links TRBV2 to TRBJ2-7, with D uncertain. CDR1 and CDR2 from the germline V gene are SNHLY and FYNNEI. This CDR3 contains 13 residues. The ends were cut back, 6 bases at V and 7 bases at J, with 16 bases in the middle. The CDR3 reads CASRGGLSWEQYF. The CDR3 coding sequence is TGTGCCAGCAGGGGTGGGTTGAGTTGGGAGCAGTACTTC.

The J gene is TRBJ2-1, the V gene TRBV7-9; perhaps TRBD1 as D (5 bases). The CDR3 is made up of 12 amino acids. CDR1 and CDR2 from the germline V gene are SEHNR and FQNEAQ (reference sequence). Trimming shortened V by 8 bases and J by 8 bases, and 13 bases separated the two germline ends. Here the CDR3 reads CASASGIYEQFF. Here the CDR3 DNA reads TGTGCCAGCGCATCAGGGATCTATGAGCAGTTCTTC.

At least ten counts were recorded for this clonotype. The V and J genes are TRBV5-1 and TRBJ2-7; D uncertain. The germline gives CDR1 SGHRS, CDR2 YFSETQ. Trimming stripped 1 base from V and 2 bases from J, with 10 bases between. This CDR3 region has 14 residues. The CDR3 nucleotides read TGCGCCAGCAGCTTGTCCCTTTCCACCTACGAGCAGTACTTC. Its translation: CASSLSLSTYEQYF.

This clonotype was seen ten or more times. The DNA for the CDR3 is TGTGCCAGCAGCCCTGGGCGTGCGGGAGGAGAAAACGAGCAGTACTTC. Protein: CASSPGRAGGENEQYF. The chain joins TRBV27 to TRBJ2-7; 8 bases align to TRBD2. The CDR3 length is 16 residues. Germline V gene lookup returns CDR1 MNHEY and CDR2 SMNVEV (reference sequence). Trimming took 6 bases from V and 5 from J; bases not matched to a gene: 15.

Concerning this clonotype itself: A much larger clone is a single base away; this may be a read error. This chain links TRBV5-5 with TRBJ2-1; D unresolved. Germline V lookup: CDR1 SGHKS, CDR2 YYEKEE (reference sequence). The germline V and J ends were trimmed by 2 bases and 13 bases, with 25 bases remaining between them. The CDR3 consists of 16 residues. DNA of the CDR3: TGTGCCAGCAGCTTAGACACTTTAGGCGGTGGAGAGACCCAGTTCTTC. Its translation is CASSLDTLGGGETQFF.

This clonotype was observed a few times. The rearrangement links TRBV14 to TRBJ2-5, with no clear D. Trimming pared 0 bases from V and 4 bases from J, leaving 9 bases between. The CDR3 consists of 14 residues. Germline CDR1 SGHDN, CDR2 FVKESK. The CDR3 sequence is CASSQDAYLETQYF. CDR3 DNA: TGTGCCAGCAGCCAAGATGCCTACCTAGAGACCCAGTACTTC.

The V and J genes are TRBV19 and TRBJ1-5; 9 bases align to TRBD1. This CDR3 contains 15 residues. Germline CDR1 reads LNHDA; CDR2 reads SQIVND (reference sequence). V lost 7 bases, J lost 6 bases, and 10 bases stayed unmatched. CDR3 sequence reads: CASTSLGQGGQPQHF. CDR3 nucleotides: TGTGCCAGTACCTCACTGGGACAGGGAGGTCAGCCCCAGCATTTT.

This clonotype appeared many times. This chain connects TRBV4-1 to TRBJ1-1; D uncertain. V shed 2 bases and J shed 3 bases, with 7 bases lying between them. The germline V gene has CDR1 MGHRA and CDR2 YSYEKL. CDR3 length equals 13 residues. The chain's CDR3 is CASSQLRDTEAFF. The CDR3 bases are TGCGCCAGCAGCCAACTTCGGGACACTGAAGCTTTCTTT.

There are many counts of this clonotype. The rearrangement links TRBV28 to TRBJ2-7; 9 nucleotides line up with TRBD2. The CDR3 totals 15 residues. Germline V gene data show CDR1 as MDHEN and CDR2 as SYDVKM. Unmatched junction bases numbered 12, after V lost 7 bases and J lost 5 bases. The CDR3 sequence is CASNTGTSRLDEQYF. DNA for the CDR3: TGTGCCAGCAACACGGGGACTAGCAGGCTGGACGAGCAGTACTTC. The full variable domain, with the rest looked up from reference TRBV28 and TRBJ2-7, is DVKVTQSSRYLVKRTGEKVFLECVQDMDHENMFWYRQDPGLGLRLIYFSYDVKMKEKGDIPEGYSVSREKKERFSLILESASTNQTSMYLCASNTGTSRLDEQYFGPGTRLTVT.

This clonotype has a count of ten or more. The J gene is TRBJ2-5, the V gene TRBV6-1; 8 bases match TRBD1. Per the germline V gene, CDR1 is MNHNS and CDR2 is SASEGT. The CDR3 has 17 residues. V dropped 1 base and J dropped 1; count of bases not matched to a gene: 8. CDR3 coding DNA: TGTGCCAGCAGTGAAGGGGTATTACAGGGGGTCCAAGAGACCCAGTACTTC. Protein: CASSEGVLQGVQETQYF.

This chain links TRBV20-1 with TRBJ2-2; 12 bases line up with TRBD2. The CDR3 has 15 residues. J lost 5 bases, V lost 6 bases, and 7 bases had no gene match. The germline V gene encodes CDR1 DFQATT and CDR2 SNEGSKA (reference sequence). In nucleotides, the CDR3 is TGCAGTGCGAAGACTAGCGGGAGAGGAACCGGGGAGCTGTTTTTT. Translated, it gives CSAKTSGRGTGELFF.

This clonotype has at least ten counts. The rearrangement links TRBV5-1 to TRBJ2-3; 11 nucleotides agree with TRBD2. Germline V gives CDR1 SGHRS, CDR2 YFSETQ. V shed 1 base, J shed 3 bases, and the junction held 4 bases outside the gene matches. This CDR3 contains 16 residues. The CDR3 loop is CASSLTSGSSTDTQYF. The CDR3 DNA follows: TGCGCCAGCAGCTTGACTAGCGGGAGTAGTACAGATACGCAGTATTTT.

This clonotype was counted at least ten times. The chain joins TRBV6-1 to TRBJ2-7; 9 bases map to TRBD2. The J segment lost 2 bases and the V segment lost 7 bases, leaving 6 bases of the junction unmatched. Germline V gene sequence: CDR1 MNHNS, CDR2 SASEGT. The CDR3 spans 14 residues. CDR3 protein: CASNYGTSPYEQYF. The CDR3 DNA follows: TGTGCCAGCAACTACGGGACTAGCCCCTACGAGCAGTACTTC.

V usage is TRBV18 and J usage is TRBJ2-3; tentatively, D is TRBD2 (6 bases). The V gene lost 8 bases and the J gene lost 7 bases, with 13 bases spanning the gap. The CDR3 loop spans 12 amino acids. Per germline, CDR1 KGHSH and CDR2 LQKENI. Here the CDR3 reads CASREFGNTQYF. The CDR3 bases are TGTGCCAGCCGGGAGTTCGGCAATACGCAGTATTTT.

The J gene is TRBJ1-5, the V gene TRBV27; D unresolved. This CDR3 contains 13 residues. The V and J ends lost 6 bases and 10 bases respectively, with 16 bases between them. The germline V gene encodes CDR1 MNHEY and CDR2 SMNVEV (reference sequence). The CDR3 loop is CASSREPLRPQHF. In DNA, the CDR3 is TGTGCCAGCAGCCGGGAGCCCTTGAGACCCCAGCATTTT.

Remarks on this clonotype: A much larger clonotype is one base distant, so this may be a read error. DNA for the CDR3: TGTGCCAGCAGTTGGCTCCAGCATTTT. It specifies CASSWLQHF. The chain employs TRBV6-5 and TRBJ1-5; D call uncertain. Between the trimmed V and J ends, which lost 4 bases and 12 bases, there was a span of 4 bases. Germline V gene data show CDR1 as MNHEY and CDR2 as SVGAGI. The CDR3 totals 9 residues.

Only a few counts were recorded for this clonotype. V is TRBV6-5 and J is TRBJ2-1; 10 bases are shared with TRBD2. CDR1 is MNHEY, CDR2 SVGAGI, per germline. V lost 2 bases and J lost 8; bases outside the gene matches: 12. The CDR3 is 17 amino acids. The CDR3 DNA is TGTGCCAGCAGTTACGTGATCCTAGCGGGAGCTTCGGATGAGCAGTTCTTC. It encodes CASSYVILAGASDEQFF.

The chain uses TRBV7-2 and TRBJ2-3, with D maybe TRBD1 (6 bases). With 1 base removed from V and 4 bases from J, the gap between germline ends came to 9 bases. The length of the CDR3 is 14 residues. Germline CDR1 SGHTA, CDR2 FQGNSA. In nucleotides, the CDR3 is TGTGCCAGCAGCTTAGGGACAGCTCCAGATACGCAGTATTTT. The encoded protein is CASSLGTAPDTQYF.

This clonotype showed up just a few times. The junction and the germline gene differ at one end; a read error may be behind it. The rearrangement uses TRBV7-9 and TRBJ2-1, with TRBD1 matching 10 bases. This CDR3 is 14 amino acids long. The germline V gene encodes CDR1 SEHNR and CDR2 FQNEAQ (reference sequence). The CDR3 loop reads CASSLGQGAREQIF. CDR3 sequence (DNA): TGTGCCAGCAGCTTAGGACAGGGGGCTCGTGAGCAGATCTTC.

This clonotype has more than one count but fewer than ten. V is TRBV19 and J is TRBJ2-1; 8 bases line up with TRBD2. The CDR3 has 16 amino acids. The ends lost 4 bases at V and 4 bases at J; junction bases unmatched: 9. CDR1 is LNHDA and CDR2 is SQIVND in the germline V gene (reference sequence). DNA of the CDR3: TGTGCCAGTAGTAACCCTACTAGCGGAGATTACAATGAGCAGTTCTTC. Protein product: CASSNPTSGDYNEQFF.

This clonotype was counted at least ten times. The chain is built from TRBV27 and TRBJ2-1; 7 bases map to TRBD1. The V gene end was trimmed by 2 bases and the J gene end by 8 bases; junction bases not matched to a gene: 9. The CDR3 contains 15 residues. In germline, CDR1 is MNHEY, CDR2 SMNVEV (reference sequence). The DNA of the CDR3 is TGTGCCAGCAGTTTAGACAGGGAAGTTGGTGATGAGCAGTTCTTC. Translating gives CASSLDREVGDEQFF.